Listed here are 20 T cell receptor beta chains from one sample, sequenced in a study of identifying expanded T cells in peripheral blood. Measured with immunoSEQ multiplex PCR; TCRdb has only the in-frame clones, and not every one. The sample yields roughly 100,000 clones, around 89% seen once. Material for sequencing was blood. These receptors all come from a person between 18 and 70 years old in good health.

V gene TRBV4-1 combines with J gene TRBJ2-6; D is uncertain. V lost 5 bases to trimming and J lost 1 base, with 15 bases between them. The CDR3 has 17 residues. The germline CDR1 and CDR2 sequences are MGHRA and YSYEKL. CDR3 sequence: CASSSPGVTSGANVLTF. CDR3 DNA sequence: TGCGCCAGCAGCTCCCCAGGTGTAACTTCTGGGGCCAACGTCCTGACTTTC.

The table lists this clone with a count of one. J is TRBJ2-2 and V is TRBV5-6; tentative D call: TRBD2 (6 bases). Germline V lookup: CDR1 SGHDT, CDR2 YYEEEE. This CDR3 is 15 amino acids long. V lost 3 bases to trimming and J lost 5 bases, with 14 bases between them. The DNA of the CDR3 is TGTGCCAGCAGCTCCAGGACTACGGGGACCGGGGAGCTGTTTTTT. Translation: CASSSRTTGTGELFF.

The V call is TRBV4-3, the J call TRBJ1-4, with D unresolved. Trimming cost V 4 bases and J 3 bases, with 12 bases left between them. The CDR3 loop spans 15 amino acids. Germline CDR1 is LGHNA and CDR2 is YSLEER. CDR3 sequence: CASSPRVAANEKLFF. CDR3 DNA sequence: TGCGCCAGCAGCCCCCGGGTGGCGGCTAATGAAAAACTGTTTTTT.

The rearrangement joins TRBV30 to TRBJ1-5; 7 bases fit TRBD1. J was trimmed by 4 bases and V by 2 bases; bases with no gene match: 2. Looked up from germline, CDR1 is GTSNPN and CDR2 is SVGIG (reference sequence). The CDR3 consists of 13 residues. The CDR3 region is CAWSPGGNQPQHF. The CDR3 bases are TGTGCCTGGAGTCCAGGGGGGAATCAGCCCCAGCATTTT. Looking up the rest from reference TRBV30 and TRBJ1-5 gives the full variable domain: SQTIHQWPATLVQPVGSPLSLECTVEGTSNPNLYWYRQAAGRGLQLLFYSVGIGQISSEVPQNLSASRPQDRQFILSSKKLLLSDSGFYLCAWSPGGNQPQHFGDGTRLSIL.

This clone occurred a few times. The chain uses TRBV10-3 and TRBJ2-2; D remains ambiguous. Germline CDR1 and CDR2: ENHRY and SYGVKD. The CDR3 has 15 amino acids. V lost 0 bases and J 4 bases, leaving 9 bases between the germline ends. CDR3 nucleotides: TGTGCCATCAGTGAGTCGGAACAGACCACCGGGGAGCTGTTTTTT. Translating it yields CAISESEQTTGELFF.

The J gene is TRBJ2-2, the V gene TRBV7-8, with 7 bases aligning to TRBD1. CDR1 and CDR2 (germline): SGHVS, FQNEAQ. After removal of 1 base from V and 6 bases from J, the junction contained 14 bases not matched to a gene. This CDR3 region has 18 residues. The CDR3, as DNA: TGTGCCAGCAGCTTAGGGGTTTATAGGGGGCCTAGTGCCGGGGAGCTGTTTTTT. Translating gives CASSLGVYRGPSAGELFF.

The chain couples TRBV5-1 to TRBJ1-1; no reliable D call. The CDR3 extends over 13 amino acids. Germline V gene lookup returns CDR1 SGHRS and CDR2 YFSETQ. V lost 0 bases, J lost 11 bases, and 14 bases lay in between. Written as DNA, the CDR3 is TGCGCCAGCAGCTTGGATCCGGGCAGTTTTGCTTTCTTT. As protein: CASSLDPGSFAFF. Drawing the rest from reference TRBV5-1 and TRBJ1-1, the complete variable domain is KAGVTQTPRYLIKTRGQQVTLSCSPISGHRSVSWYQQTPGQGLQFLFEYFSETQRNKGNFPGRFSGRQFSNSRSEMNVSTLELGDSALYLCASSLDPGSFAFFGQGTRLTVV.

The J gene is TRBJ1-2, the V gene TRBV6-6; no definite D call. The CDR3 contains 13 residues. V was cut by 0 bases and J by 7 bases, with 9 bases left in between. Germline CDR1 and CDR2: MNHNY and SVGAGI (reference sequence). The CDR3 DNA is TGTGCCAGCAGTTACTCGCTTAGGGTTGGCTACACCTTC. Translation: CASSYSLRVGYTF.

V usage is TRBV11-2 and J usage is TRBJ2-5; maybe TRBD1 (5 bases). The CDR3 length is 13 residues. Trimming took off 1 base at V and 4 bases at J, with 7 bases between the two ends. Germline loops: CDR1 SGHAT, CDR2 FQNNGV. The CDR3 region is CASSLVQGETQYF. As DNA, the CDR3 is TGTGCCAGCAGCTTAGTTCAGGGAGAGACCCAGTACTTC.

This sequence joins TRBV19 and TRBJ2-1, with D possibly TRBD1 on 7 matching bases. The germline CDR1 and CDR2 sequences are LNHDA and SQIVND (reference sequence). The CDR3 consists of 18 residues. V was shortened by 1 base and J by 5 bases, with 21 bases between the two germline ends. The CDR3 reads CASSIASRWQGGNNEQFF. CDR3 sequence (DNA): TGTGCCAGTAGTATAGCCTCTCGGTGGCAGGGGGGCAACAATGAGCAGTTCTTC.

This rearrangement joins TRBV7-2 to TRBJ2-7; 7 bases fit TRBD2. Germline CDR1 SGHTA, CDR2 FQGNSA. This CDR3 has 13 residues. Trimming at V came to 5 bases and at J to 6 bases, leaving 7 bases not matched to a gene. CDR3: CASSATSLGEQYF. The DNA for the CDR3 is TGTGCCAGCAGCGCGACTAGCTTGGGCGAGCAGTACTTC.

The gene calls are TRBV19 and TRBJ2-5; no clear D gene. V was trimmed by 4 bases and J by 5 bases, leaving 17 bases between them. The germline CDR1 and CDR2 sequences are LNHDA and SQIVND (reference sequence). The CDR3 covers 15 residues. The CDR3 DNA reads as TGTGCCAGTAGTAGTTTTTTGGTAGGGCGGGAGACCCAGTACTTC. Translating it yields CASSSFLVGRETQYF.

V and J are TRBV28 and TRBJ1-3; tentatively, D is TRBD1 (5 bases). V lost 7 bases and J 0 bases, leaving 16 bases between the germline ends. The CDR3 totals 16 residues. Per germline, CDR1 MDHEN and CDR2 SYDVKM. CDR3 protein: CASTQQQTVSGNTIYF. As DNA, the CDR3 is TGTGCCAGCACTCAGCAGCAGACAGTCTCTGGAAACACCATATATTTT.

This chain uses TRBV21-1 with TRBJ2-5; no check of the table's D call, TRBD2, against the DNA was made. TRBV21-1 is annotated as a pseudogene. CDR3 length: 19 residues. The CDR3 region is CASSLRTSGGPNLRETQYF. CDR3 bases: TGTGCCAGCAGCCTTAGGACTAGCGGGGGACCTAACCTGAGGGAGACCCAGTACTTC.

The chain couples TRBV7-8 to TRBJ1-1; no clear D. With 4 bases removed from V and 5 bases from J, the gap between germline ends came to 5 bases. The CDR3 totals 11 residues. Germline CDR1 and CDR2: SGHVS and FQNEAQ. In nucleotides, the CDR3 is TGTGCCAGCAGCTCTCTGACTGAAGCTTTCTTT. Amino acids: CASSSLTEAFF.

The rearrangement links TRBV7-2 to TRBJ2-5, with D hard to call. This CDR3 is built from 11 residues. CDR1 and CDR2 from the germline V gene are SGHTA and FQGNSA. The V end lost 5 bases, the J end lost 2 bases, and 3 bases lay between the germline ends. The CDR3 DNA follows: TGTGCCAGCAGCGCTCAAGAGACCCAGTACTTC. As protein: CASSAQETQYF.

The chain joins TRBV5-1 to TRBJ2-7, with D perhaps TRBD2 (5 bases). Germline V gene sequence: CDR1 SGHRS, CDR2 YFSETQ. Deletions cut 3 bases from V and 0 bases from J, with 10 bases between. This CDR3 has 14 residues. The CDR3 nucleotides read TGCGCCAGCAGCTCCATGGGGAGCTCCTACGAGCAGTACTTC. Amino acids: CASSSMGSSYEQYF.

This rearrangement joins TRBV7-6 to TRBJ2-7; 10 positions agree with TRBD1. CDR3 length: 17 residues. Germline assignment: CDR1 SGHVS and CDR2 FNYEAQ. V gave up 5 bases and J gave up 5 bases; unmatched junction bases: 15. CDR3 nucleotide sequence: TGTGCCAGCAGCCTTAGGGGACCGGGACAGGGGACGAACGAGCAGTACTTC. Protein: CASSLRGPGQGTNEQYF.

Comments on this clone: This sample includes further DNA sequences coding for the same CDR3. The chain combines TRBV4-2 with TRBJ2-3; tentatively, D is TRBD2 (5 bases). V lost 3 bases to trimming and J lost 0 bases, with 10 bases between them. Germline V gives CDR1 LGHNA, CDR2 YNFKEQ. The CDR3 runs 15 residues. CDR3 nucleotides: TGTGCCAGCAGCCAGGCCCCGGGAAGCACAGATACGCAGTATTTT. Its protein is CASSQAPGSTDTQYF.

This rearrangement joins TRBV5-1 to TRBJ1-5; TRBD1 might be the D (5 bases). V dropped 1 base and J dropped 4 bases, with 12 bases sitting between them. The V gene's germline CDR1 is SGHRS and CDR2 YFSETQ. The CDR3 consists of 15 residues. CDR3 loop: CASSLTPGLNQPQHF. The CDR3 DNA reads as TGCGCCAGCAGCTTGACTCCAGGGTTGAATCAGCCCCAGCATTTT.